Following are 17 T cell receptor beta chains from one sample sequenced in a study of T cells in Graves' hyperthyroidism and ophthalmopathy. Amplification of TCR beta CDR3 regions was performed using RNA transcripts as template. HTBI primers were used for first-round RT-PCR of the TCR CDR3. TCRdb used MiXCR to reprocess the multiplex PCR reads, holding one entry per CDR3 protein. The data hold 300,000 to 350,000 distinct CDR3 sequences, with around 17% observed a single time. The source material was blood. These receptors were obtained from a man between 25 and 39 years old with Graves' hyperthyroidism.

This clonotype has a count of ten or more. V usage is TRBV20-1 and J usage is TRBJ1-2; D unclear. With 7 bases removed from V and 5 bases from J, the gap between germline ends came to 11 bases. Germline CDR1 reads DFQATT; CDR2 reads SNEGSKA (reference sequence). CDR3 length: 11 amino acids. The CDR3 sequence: CSVSLGYGYTF. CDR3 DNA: TGCAGTGTCTCATTGGGGTATGGCTACACCTTC.

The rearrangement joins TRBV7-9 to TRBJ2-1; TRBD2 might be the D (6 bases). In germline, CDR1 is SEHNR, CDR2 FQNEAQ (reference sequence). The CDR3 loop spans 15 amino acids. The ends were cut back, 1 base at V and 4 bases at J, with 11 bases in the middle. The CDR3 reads CASSLGAGMYNEQFF. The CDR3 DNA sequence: TGTGCCAGCAGCTTAGGGGCGGGGATGTACAATGAGCAGTTCTTC.

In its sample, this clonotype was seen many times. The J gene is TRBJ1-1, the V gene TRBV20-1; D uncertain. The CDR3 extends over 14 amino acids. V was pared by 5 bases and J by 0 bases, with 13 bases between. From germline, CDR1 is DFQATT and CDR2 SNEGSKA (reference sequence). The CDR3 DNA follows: TGCAGTGCTTCCCGGGAGTTCATGAACACTGAAGCTTTCTTT. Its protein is CSASREFMNTEAFF.

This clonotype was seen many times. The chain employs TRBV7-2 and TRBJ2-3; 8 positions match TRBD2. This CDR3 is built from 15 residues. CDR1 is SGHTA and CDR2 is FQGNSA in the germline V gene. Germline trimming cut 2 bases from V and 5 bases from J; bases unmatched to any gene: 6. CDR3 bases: TGTGCCAGCAGCTTAAACAGCGGGGGACGAGATACGCAGTATTTT. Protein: CASSLNSGGRDTQYF.

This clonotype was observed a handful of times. CDR3 loop: CAWSASYTGTTSYEQYF. The DNA for the CDR3 is TGTGCCTGGAGTGCCTCCTACACCGGGACTACCAGCTACGAGCAGTACTTC. V is TRBV30 and J is TRBJ2-7; 7 bases agree with TRBD2. CDR3 length equals 17 residues. The ends lost 1 base at V and 3 bases at J; junction bases unmatched: 15. Looked up from germline, CDR1 is GTSNPN and CDR2 is SVGIG (reference sequence).

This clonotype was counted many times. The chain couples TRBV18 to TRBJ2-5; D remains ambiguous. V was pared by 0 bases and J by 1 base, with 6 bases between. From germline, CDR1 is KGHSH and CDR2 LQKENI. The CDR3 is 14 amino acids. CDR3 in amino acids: CASSPPSSQETQYF. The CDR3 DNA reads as TGTGCCAGCTCACCACCTTCAAGCCAAGAGACCCAGTACTTC.

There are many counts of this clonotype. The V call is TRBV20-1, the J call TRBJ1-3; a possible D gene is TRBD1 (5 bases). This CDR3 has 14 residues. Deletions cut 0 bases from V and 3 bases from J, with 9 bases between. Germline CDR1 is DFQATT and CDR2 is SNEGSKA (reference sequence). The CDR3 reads CSAREGGFGNTIYF. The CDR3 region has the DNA TGCAGTGCTAGAGAGGGGGGATTTGGAAACACCATATATTTT.

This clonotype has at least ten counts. The CDR3 sequence: CASTRTLGGNQPQHF. The DNA of the CDR3 is TGTGCCAGCACCCGAACTCTTGGGGGCAATCAGCCCCAGCATTTT. V usage is TRBV12-3 or TRBV12-4 and J usage is TRBJ1-5; the D is unclear. Trimming took 7 bases from V and 2 from J, leaving 15 bases between them. This CDR3 region has 15 residues.

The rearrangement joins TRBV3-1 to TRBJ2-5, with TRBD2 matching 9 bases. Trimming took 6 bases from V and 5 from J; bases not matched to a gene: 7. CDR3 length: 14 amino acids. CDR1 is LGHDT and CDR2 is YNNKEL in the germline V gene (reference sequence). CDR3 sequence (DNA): TGTGCCAGCAGTTTAGCGGGAGAGGCGGAGACCCAGTACTTC. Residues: CASSLAGEAETQYF.

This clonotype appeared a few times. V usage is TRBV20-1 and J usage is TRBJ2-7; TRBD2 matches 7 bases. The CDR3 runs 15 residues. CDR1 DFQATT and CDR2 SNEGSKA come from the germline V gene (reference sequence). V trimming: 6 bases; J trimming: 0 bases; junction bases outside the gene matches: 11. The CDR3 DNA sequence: TGCAGTGCCTCACCCTCAGCGGGGTCCTCCTACGAGCAGTACTTC. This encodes CSASPSAGSSYEQYF.

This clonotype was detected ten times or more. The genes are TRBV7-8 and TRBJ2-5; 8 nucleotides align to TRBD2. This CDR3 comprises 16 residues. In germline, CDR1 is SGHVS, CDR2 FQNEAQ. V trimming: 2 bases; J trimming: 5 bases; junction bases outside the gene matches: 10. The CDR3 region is CASSLRTSSGRETQYF. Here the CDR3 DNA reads TGTGCCAGCAGCTTAAGAACCTCTAGCGGGCGGGAGACCCAGTACTTC.

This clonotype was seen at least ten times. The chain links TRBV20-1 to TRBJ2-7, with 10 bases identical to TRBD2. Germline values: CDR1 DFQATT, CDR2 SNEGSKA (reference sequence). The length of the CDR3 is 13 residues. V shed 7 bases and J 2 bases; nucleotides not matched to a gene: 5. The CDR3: CSVQSGRAYEQYF. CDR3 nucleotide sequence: TGCAGTGTCCAAAGCGGGAGGGCCTACGAGCAGTACTTC.

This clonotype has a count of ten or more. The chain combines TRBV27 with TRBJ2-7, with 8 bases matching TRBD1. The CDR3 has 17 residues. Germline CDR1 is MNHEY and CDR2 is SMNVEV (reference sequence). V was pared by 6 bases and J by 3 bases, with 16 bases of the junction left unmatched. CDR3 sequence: CASRGWTGTSKVYEQYF. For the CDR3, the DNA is TGTGCCAGCAGGGGATGGACAGGGACCTCGAAGGTCTACGAGCAGTACTTC.

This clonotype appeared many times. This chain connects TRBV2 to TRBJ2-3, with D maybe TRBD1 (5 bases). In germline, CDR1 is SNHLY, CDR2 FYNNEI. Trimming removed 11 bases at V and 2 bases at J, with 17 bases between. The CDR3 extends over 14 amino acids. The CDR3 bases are TGTGCCGCGGCAGGGCAGACTTACACAGATACGCAGTATTTT. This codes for CAAAGQTYTDTQYF.

CDR3 coding DNA: TGTGCCAGCAACTTGGGGGGCTTGACAGGAAATAGCAATCAGCCCCAGCATTTT. Translation gives CASNLGGLTGNSNQPQHF. The V gene is TRBV12-3 or TRBV12-4, the J gene TRBJ1-5; D perhaps matches TRBD1 (6 bases). The V end lost 7 bases, the J end lost 0 bases, and 22 bases lay between the germline ends. The CDR3 has 18 residues.

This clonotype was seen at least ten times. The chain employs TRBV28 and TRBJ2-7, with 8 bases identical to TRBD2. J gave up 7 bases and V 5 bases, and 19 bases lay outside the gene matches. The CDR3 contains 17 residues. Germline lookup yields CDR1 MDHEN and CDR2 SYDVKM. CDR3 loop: CASSPPTGGWERWEQYF. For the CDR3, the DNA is TGTGCCAGCAGTCCTCCTACGGGGGGGTGGGAGAGGTGGGAGCAGTACTTC.

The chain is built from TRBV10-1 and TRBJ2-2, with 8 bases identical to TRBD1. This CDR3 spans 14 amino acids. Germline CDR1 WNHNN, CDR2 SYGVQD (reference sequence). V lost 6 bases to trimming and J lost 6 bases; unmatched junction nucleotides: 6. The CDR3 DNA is TGCGCCAGCAGGTCCGGACAGGGATCCGGGGAGCTGTTTTTT. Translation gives CASRSGQGSGELFF.